Reported below is one T cell receptor beta chain. Sampling times: baseline, cycle 4 day 1, cycle 7 day 1. These data are taken from a study of OX40 agonist ivuxolimab in advanced cancers. Study-wide context: Therapy given before enrollment (anti-PD-1, anti-PD-L1 or anti-CTLA-4) was allowed, and roughly 42% had some. A partial response was reached by three patients: one with hepatocellular carcinoma and two with cutaneous melanoma.

Clones were sequenced by immunoSEQ multiplex PCR, and TCRdb holds only the in-frame ones, with some missing. The sample yields tens of thousands of clones, around 89% seen once. This clonotype was obtained from an adult with an advanced solid tumor such as melanoma, head and neck, liver or kidney cancer. This material consisted of CD4+ or CD8+ T cells sorted from blood, taken in a trial of the OX40 agonist ivuxolimab.

CDR3 coding DNA: TGTGCCAGCACCCAGGGACGGGGACTACAAGGCTACACCTTC. Its protein product is CASTQGRGLQGYTF. The chain joins TRBV6-6 to TRBJ1-2, with a weak D call TRBD1 (5 bases). Germline V gene data show CDR1 as MNHNY and CDR2 as SVGAGI (reference sequence). V dropped 7 bases and J dropped 8 bases, with 20 bases sitting between them. The CDR3 is made up of 14 amino acids.